Following are 17 T cell receptor beta chains from one sample sequenced in a study of Ad26.COV2.S vaccination and SARS-CoV-2 variants. Treatment here: roughly 19 received Ad26.COV2.S at low or high dose, single or two shots; 5 received placebo; per-sample allocation not given. Sampling was done on day 63 after the first vaccine or placebo injection. The method was immunoSEQ multiplex PCR; TCRdb's version includes in-frame clones alone and lacks a portion of them. The repertoire has hundreds of thousands of clones, roughly 85% of them found once; the top ten carry about 3.5%. This specimen consisted of peripheral blood, obtained in a trial of Ad26.COV2.S vaccine versus placebo. Receptors were obtained from a person between 18 and 65 years old who received the Ad26.COV2.S COVID-19 vaccine or a placebo.

The J gene is TRBJ1-1, the V gene TRBV6-5; D call uncertain. V was cut by 6 bases and J by 1 base, with 9 bases left in between. CDR3 length equals 13 residues. Per the germline V gene, CDR1 is MNHEY and CDR2 is SVGAGI. This CDR3 reads CASRWARNTEAFF. CDR3 DNA: TGTGCCAGCAGATGGGCGAGGAACACTGAAGCTTTCTTT.

The sample holds a few counts of this clone. V usage is TRBV3-1 (or the pseudogene TRBV3-2) and J usage is TRBJ1-6; no clear D. The CDR3 covers 17 residues. Germline V gene sequence: CDR1 LGHDT, CDR2 YNNKEL (reference sequence). Trimming cost V 0 bases and J 5 bases, with 14 bases left between them. The CDR3, as DNA: TGTGCCAGCAGCCAAGATCTGAAGTGGGGTAATAATTCACCCCTCCACTTT. It codes for CASSQDLKWGNNSPLHF.

This chain connects TRBV5-1 to TRBJ2-7; either TRBD1 or TRBD2 may fit D (5 bases each). The CDR3 has 14 amino acids. The germline gives CDR1 SGHRS, CDR2 YFSETQ. V dropped 1 base and J dropped 2 bases, with 10 bases sitting between them. The DNA of the CDR3 is TGCGCCAGCAGCTTGCAAGAGGGGACCTACGAGCAGTACTTC. It specifies CASSLQEGTYEQYF.

The genes are TRBV30 and TRBJ1-5; 8 bases map to TRBD1. The junction had 8 bases not matched to a gene; V was cut back by 4 bases and J by 6 bases. The CDR3 totals 14 residues. Germline CDR1 and CDR2: GTSNPN and SVGIG (reference sequence). Here the CDR3 reads CAWTQGASGQPQHF. CDR3 DNA sequence: TGTGCCTGGACCCAGGGGGCTAGCGGTCAGCCCCAGCATTTT.

This sequence joins TRBV15 and TRBJ2-3; 8 nucleotides align to TRBD1. V shed 5 bases, J shed 3 bases, and the junction held 1 base outside the gene matches. CDR3 size: 13 residues. Per the germline V gene, CDR1 is LNHNV and CDR2 is YYDKDF (reference sequence). The CDR3: CATSGTGTDTQYF. DNA for the CDR3: TGTGCCACCAGCGGGACAGGAACAGATACGCAGTATTTT.

The gene calls are TRBV7-9 and TRBJ1-4, with D uncertain. Germline CDR1 is SEHNR and CDR2 is FQNEAQ (reference sequence). The CDR3 is 13 amino acids. Trimming pared 6 bases from V and 7 bases from J, leaving 12 bases between. The CDR3 DNA follows: TGTGCCAGCAGAGGGCAGTTAAGTGAAAAACTGTTTTTT. It codes for CASRGQLSEKLFF.

This clone came up once. The genes are TRBV7-2 and TRBJ2-2; 9 bases map to TRBD2. With 4 bases clipped from V and 4 bases from J, the junction kept 10 bases outside the gene matches. Germline values: CDR1 SGHTA, CDR2 FQGNSA. This CDR3 has 17 residues. In nucleotides, the CDR3 is TGTGCCAGCAGCTCCCGGAGCGGGGGGATCGCCACCGGGGAGCTGTTTTTT. Encoded protein: CASSSRSGGIATGELFF.

The chain combines TRBV15 with TRBJ1-5, with D maybe TRBD1 (5 bases). The V and J ends lost 3 bases and 5 bases respectively, with 11 bases between them. Per the germline V gene, CDR1 is LNHNV and CDR2 is YYDKDF (reference sequence). CDR3 size: 14 residues. Here the CDR3 DNA reads TGTGCCACCAGCAGGGTCTGGGGCGATCAGCCCCAGCATTTT. Protein product: CATSRVWGDQPQHF.

The chain employs TRBV27 and TRBJ1-1; weak D call: TRBD1 (5 bases). The CDR3 sequence is 14 residues long. The germline gives CDR1 MNHEY, CDR2 SMNVEV (reference sequence). Between the trimmed V and J ends, which lost 6 bases and 6 bases, there was a span of 17 bases. The CDR3 loop reads CASRSAGRGPEAFF. DNA for the CDR3: TGTGCCAGCAGGTCGGCAGGGAGGGGTCCTGAAGCTTTCTTT.

The V call is TRBV5-6, the J call TRBJ2-7; a possible D gene is TRBD1 (6 bases). Per the germline V gene, CDR1 is SGHDT and CDR2 is YYEEEE. V lost 4 bases to trimming and J lost 6 bases, with 17 bases between them. The CDR3 totals 14 residues. The CDR3 reads CASSRTGNRSEQYF. CDR3 bases: TGTGCCAGCAGCCGAACAGGGAACCGCTCCGAGCAGTACTTC.

The chain carries TRBV2 and TRBJ1-6, with D maybe TRBD1 (5 bases). The ends were cut back, 6 bases at V and 7 bases at J, with 10 bases in the middle. Germline CDR1 and CDR2: SNHLY and FYNNEI. The CDR3 length is 13 residues. The CDR3 protein is CASSPGGNSPLHF. CDR3 bases: TGTGCCAGCAGCCCGGGGGGAAATTCACCCCTCCACTTT.

The V call is TRBV9, the J call TRBJ2-1; D unresolved. Germline-derived CDR1 and CDR2 are SGDLS and YYNGEE. This CDR3 is built from 11 residues. The ends were cut back, 0 bases at V and 9 bases at J, with 4 bases in the middle. For the CDR3, the DNA is TGTGCCAGCAGCGTAGGAATTGAGCAGTTCTTC. This gives the protein CASSVGIEQFF.

The V call is TRBV28, the J call TRBJ1-5; D is uncertain. The germline V gene encodes CDR1 MDHEN and CDR2 SYDVKM. This CDR3 is 16 amino acids long. The V end was cut by 4 bases, the J end by 7 bases, with 20 bases between. In DNA, the CDR3 is TGTGCCAGCAGTTCCCCCGGTGGTCTATCAGGCCAGCCCCAGCATTTT. Amino acids: CASSSPGGLSGQPQHF.

There are a few counts of this clone. The chain is built from TRBV7-9 and TRBJ1-4, with D perhaps matching TRBD1 (5 bases). V was pared by 2 bases and J by 6 bases, with 10 bases between. The CDR3 is made up of 14 amino acids. Germline CDR1 SEHNR, CDR2 FQNEAQ (reference sequence). The CDR3 loop is CASSLSRDYEKLFF. In nucleotides, the CDR3 is TGTGCCAGCAGCTTATCCAGGGATTATGAAAAACTGTTTTTT.

This clone was detected only a few times. This chain links TRBV3-1 (or the pseudogene TRBV3-2) with TRBJ1-1; a weak D match, TRBD1 (6 bases). The CDR3 loop spans 14 amino acids. Per germline, CDR1 LGHDT and CDR2 YNNKEL (reference sequence). V was cut by 4 bases and J by 7 bases, with 16 bases left in between. This CDR3 reads CASSRRRGFGEAFF. The CDR3 DNA sequence: TGTGCCAGCAGCCGAAGGAGGGGGTTTGGTGAAGCTTTCTTT.

The V gene is TRBV5-5, the J gene TRBJ2-2; 11 bases match TRBD2. The ends lost 4 bases at V and 0 bases at J; junction bases unmatched: 11. The CDR3 has 19 residues. CDR1 and CDR2 from the germline V gene are SGHKS and YYEKEE (reference sequence). CDR3 DNA sequence: TGTGCCAGCAGCGCGGGACTAGCGGATTTGCTTTCGAACACCGGGGAGCTGTTTTTT. Translated: CASSAGLADLLSNTGELFF.

This sequence joins TRBV7-2 and TRBJ2-3; the D is unclear. From germline, CDR1 is SGHTA and CDR2 FQGNSA. CDR3 length equals 14 residues. V was shortened by 1 base and J by 2 bases, with 7 bases between the two germline ends. The CDR3 nucleotides read TGTGCCAGCAGCTTAGACGCGGCCACAGATACGCAGTATTTT. This gives the protein CASSLDAATDTQYF.